One and the same sample provided the 23 T cell receptor beta chains below, sequenced in a study of shared clonotypes between healthy human individuals. Data came from immunoSEQ multiplex PCR; TCRdb stores just in-frame clones and leaves some out. The sample has roughly 2.2 million clones; 80% to 95% are singletons. The sample taken for sequencing was naive CD4+ T cells from PBMCs. The subset was: CD45RA+ positively selected. The receptor source for this set is a man aged 18 to 30 in good health. Some clones in this sample may be carry-over from other donors' samples.

In its sample, this clone was seen once. The gene calls are TRBV11-2 and TRBJ2-1; D call uncertain. Germline values: CDR1 SGHAT, CDR2 FQNNGV. V was trimmed by 5 bases and J by 11 bases, leaving 16 bases between them. CDR3 length equals 13 residues. The DNA for the CDR3 is TGTGCCAGCAGCCCAGACCGCGGCCCTCAGCAGTTCTTC. Its translation: CASSPDRGPQQFF.

The chain recombines TRBV2 with TRBJ2-5; D is possibly TRBD2 (6 bases). The V and J ends lost 7 bases and 0 bases respectively, with 12 bases between them. CDR3 length: 14 amino acids. The V gene's germline CDR1 is SNHLY and CDR2 FYNNEI. The CDR3 DNA reads as TGTGCCAGCACGCGCGGGGAGTACCAAGAGACCCAGTACTTC. This codes for CASTRGEYQETQYF.

The chain uses TRBV19 and TRBJ2-7; D remains ambiguous. The V and J ends lost 9 bases and 3 bases respectively, with 15 bases between them. The CDR3 sequence is 13 residues long. Per the germline V gene, CDR1 is LNHDA and CDR2 is SQIVND (reference sequence). CDR3 coding DNA: TGTGCCAGCGGCCAAGGGCTAGTCTACGAGCAGTACTTC. Translated, it gives CASGQGLVYEQYF.

The chain has TRBV7-9 and TRBJ2-3; TRBD1 might be the D (6 bases). V was pared by 5 bases and J by 2 bases, with 14 bases between. CDR1 is SEHNR, CDR2 FQNEAQ, per germline (reference sequence). The CDR3 runs to 15 residues. In DNA, the CDR3 is TGTGCCAGCAGCGTTCCGGGACAAGACACAGATACGCAGTATTTT. It yields the protein CASSVPGQDTDTQYF.

This clone was picked up one time. V and J are TRBV5-1 and TRBJ2-5, with 11 bases lining up with TRBD2. This CDR3 contains 15 residues. V lost 4 bases and J lost 4; bases outside the gene matches: 6. Germline V gene lookup returns CDR1 SGHRS and CDR2 YFSETQ. The CDR3 loop reads CASSNLAGGGETQYF. The CDR3 DNA reads TGCGCCAGCAGCAACCTAGCGGGAGGCGGAGAGACCCAGTACTTC.

This clone was found once. The chain has TRBV5-1 and TRBJ2-3; D gene unclear. Germline CDR1 is SGHRS and CDR2 is YFSETQ. V gave up 1 base and J gave up 0 bases, with 15 bases separating them. This CDR3 has 17 residues. Written as DNA, the CDR3 is TGCGCCAGCAGCTTGCCGGTGCAGGCGGCTAGCACAGATACGCAGTATTTT. This codes for CASSLPVQAASTDTQYF.

The V and J genes are TRBV5-1 and TRBJ2-3; D is undetermined. CDR1 is SGHRS, CDR2 YFSETQ, per germline. Trimming stripped 5 bases from V and 5 bases from J, with 9 bases between. The length of the CDR3 is 12 residues. DNA of the CDR3: TGCGCCAGCAGTTCCCTCCTAGATACGCAGTATTTT. Protein product: CASSSLLDTQYF.

A word on this clone: Other DNA variants within this sample encode the same CDR3. The V gene is TRBV2, the J gene TRBJ2-7; 7 bases are a match to TRBD1. The CDR3 sequence is 14 residues long. Germline V gives CDR1 SNHLY, CDR2 FYNNEI. V shed 3 bases and J 2 bases; nucleotides not matched to a gene: 4. The CDR3 DNA reads as TGTGCCAGCAGTGATCAGGGGGAGACCTACGAGCAGTACTTC. It is translated as CASSDQGETYEQYF.

Remarks on this clone: Within the sample, other DNA sequences also encode this same CDR3. The chain couples TRBV28 to TRBJ2-4; D may be TRBD2 (6 bases). The ends were cut back, 2 bases at V and 3 bases at J, with 8 bases in the middle. There are 14 residues in the CDR3. Germline V lookup: CDR1 MDHEN, CDR2 SYDVKM. The CDR3 region is CASSLGGGKNIQYF. In DNA, the CDR3 is TGTGCCAGCAGTTTAGGGGGAGGCAAAAACATTCAGTACTTC.

The chain uses TRBV6-5 and TRBJ2-1; TRBD2 agrees at 12 bases. CDR1 MNHEY and CDR2 SVGAGI come from the germline V gene. The CDR3 spans 15 residues. Trimming cost V 6 bases and J 9 bases; bases outside gene matches: 9. Written as DNA, the CDR3 is TGTGCCAGCAGCCGACTAGCGGGAGAGGGGGGTGAGCAGTTCTTC. Translating it yields CASSRLAGEGGEQFF.

This clone showed up just once. The chain carries TRBV7-9 and TRBJ1-3; tentative D call: TRBD1 (5 bases). This CDR3 is built from 14 residues. Germline V gene data show CDR1 as SEHNR and CDR2 as FQNEAQ (reference sequence). Trimming shortened V by 3 bases and J by 4 bases, and 10 bases separated the two germline ends. The CDR3 DNA reads TGTGCCAGCAGCTTTACAGGACCGGGAAACACCATATATTTT. Amino acid sequence: CASSFTGPGNTIYF.

The chain couples TRBV2 to TRBJ1-6, with 9 bases lining up with TRBD1. Germline trimming cut 5 bases from V and 8 bases from J; bases unmatched to any gene: 7. Germline lookup yields CDR1 SNHLY and CDR2 FYNNEI. CDR3 size: 15 residues. This CDR3 reads CASSQQGARDSPLHF. The CDR3 DNA reads as TGTGCCAGCAGTCAACAGGGGGCGAGGGATTCACCCCTCCACTTT.

This chain links TRBV6-5 with TRBJ1-6; 7 bases are a match to TRBD1. The junction had 13 bases not matched to a gene; V was cut back by 7 bases and J by 10 bases. CDR1 is MNHEY, CDR2 SVGAGI, per germline. The CDR3 consists of 15 residues. The CDR3 loop is CASTIRGGRGSPLHF. The CDR3 DNA sequence: TGTGCCAGCACAATCAGGGGGGGGCGCGGCTCACCCCTCCACTTT.

The chain combines TRBV20-1 with TRBJ2-1; D unresolved. V lost 5 bases to trimming and J lost 8 bases, with 10 bases between them. The CDR3 runs 11 residues. Looked up from germline, CDR1 is DFQATT and CDR2 is SNEGSKA (reference sequence). CDR3 sequence: CSAVIGDEQFF. CDR3 sequence (DNA): TGCAGTGCTGTCATCGGCGATGAGCAGTTCTTC.

The chain joins TRBV6-5 to TRBJ1-4; D not certain. Germline values: CDR1 MNHEY, CDR2 SVGAGI. V lost 6 bases and J 7 bases, leaving 12 bases between the germline ends. The CDR3 spans 13 residues. As DNA, the CDR3 is TGTGCCAGCAGACCCCCGGCGGGTGAAAAACTGTTTTTT. As protein: CASRPPAGEKLFF.

This chain uses TRBV6-5 with TRBJ2-1; 7 bases map to TRBD2. Trimming removed 2 bases from V and 3 bases from J; junction bases left unmatched: 7. Germline V gene sequence: CDR1 MNHEY, CDR2 SVGAGI. The length of the CDR3 is 16 residues. DNA of the CDR3: TGTGCCAGCAGTTACCGGGCTAGCGGAGACTACAATGAGCAGTTCTTC. This sequence encodes CASSYRASGDYNEQFF.

As for this clone: The same CDR3 also results from other DNA sequences found in this sample. The V and J genes are TRBV5-1 and TRBJ2-7; D is ambiguous. Trimming shortened V by 0 bases and J by 2 bases, and 6 bases separated the two germline ends. Germline CDR1 reads SGHRS; CDR2 reads YFSETQ. This CDR3 has 13 amino acids. The CDR3 sequence: CASSLGRPYEQYF. The CDR3 DNA follows: TGCGCCAGCAGCTTGGGGCGGCCCTACGAGCAGTACTTC.

The CDR3 bases are TGTGCCATCAGTGACGCACCCATCACAGATACGCAGTATTTT. Its translation: CAISDAPITDTQYF. The rearrangement uses TRBV10-3 and TRBJ2-3; D gene unclear. The germline V gene encodes CDR1 ENHRY and CDR2 SYGVKD. The CDR3 extends over 14 amino acids. V dropped 3 bases and J dropped 2 bases, with 9 bases sitting between them.

The genes are TRBV5-1 and TRBJ1-2, with 7 bases identical to TRBD1. Per germline, CDR1 SGHRS and CDR2 YFSETQ. V lost 0 bases, J lost 8 bases, and 7 bases stayed unmatched. CDR3 size: 14 residues. CDR3 residues: CASSLDEGASGYTF. The CDR3 DNA sequence: TGCGCCAGCAGCTTGGATGAGGGGGCGTCAGGCTACACCTTC.

J is TRBJ2-1 and V is TRBV28, with 10 bases aligning to TRBD2. Losses at the gene ends were 8 bases for V and 10 bases for J; bases not matched to a gene: 14. Germline assignment: CDR1 MDHEN and CDR2 SYDVKM. This CDR3 spans 15 amino acids. CDR3 coding DNA: TGTGCCAGCCGTGTGGCTAGCGGGAGAGGATGGGAGCAGTTCTTC. Translation: CASRVASGRGWEQFF. The full variable domain, with the rest looked up from reference TRBV28 and TRBJ2-1, is DVKVTQSSRYLVKRTGEKVFLECVQDMDHENMFWYRQDPGLGLRLIYFSYDVKMKEKGDIPEGYSVSREKKERFSLILESASTNQTSMYLCASRVASGRGWEQFFGPGTRLTVL.

The genes are TRBV30 and TRBJ2-7; a weak D match, TRBD2 (5 bases). V lost 2 bases and J lost 2, with 25 bases in between. Looked up from germline, CDR1 is GTSNPN and CDR2 is SVGIG (reference sequence). This CDR3 is 18 amino acids long. CDR3 nucleotides: TGTGCCTGGAGTAGAGCCGCCCTCCAGCGGTACACACCCTACGAGCAGTACTTC. This sequence encodes CAWSRAALQRYTPYEQYF.

The chain combines TRBV28 with TRBJ2-2; D is perhaps TRBD1 (5 bases). Germline V gives CDR1 MDHEN, CDR2 SYDVKM. The CDR3 length is 15 residues. V was trimmed by 3 bases and J by 6 bases, leaving 14 bases between them. The CDR3 reads CASSFGPSQAGELFF. Here the CDR3 DNA reads TGTGCCAGCAGTTTTGGGCCCTCACAGGCCGGGGAGCTGTTTTTT.

V is TRBV18 and J is TRBJ2-1; no reliable D call. Trimming left V 8 bases short and J 4 bases short, with 21 bases between. From germline, CDR1 is KGHSH and CDR2 LQKENI. CDR3 length equals 16 residues. The CDR3 DNA reads TGTGCCAGCACTCTTGAGTCGGGTCCTCGGTACAATGAGCAGTTCTTC. Translation: CASTLESGPRYNEQFF.